These 15 T cell receptor beta chains came from one sample sequenced in a study of T cell changes during pregnancy in multiple sclerosis. This table comes from immunoSEQ multiplex PCR, and its TCRdb copy is limited to in-frame clones, with some not included. This table holds around 48,000 clones, 88% found once. The sequencing here drew on CD4+ T cells from peripheral blood mononuclear cells, taken in the second trimester of pregnancy. All receptors come from a female donor with multiple sclerosis, enrolled in a pregnancy study.

V gene TRBV6-5 combines with J gene TRBJ2-1; the D is unclear. The germline V gene has CDR1 MNHEY and CDR2 SVGAGI. The CDR3 sequence is 15 residues long. V lost 6 bases to trimming and J lost 0 bases, with 12 bases between them. The CDR3 DNA sequence: TGTGCCAGCAGCAGACTGTCCCTCTCCTACAATGAGCAGTTCTTC. Amino acid sequence: CASSRLSLSYNEQFF.

The chain carries TRBV18 and TRBJ1-2; 8 bases map to TRBD1. There are 14 residues in the CDR3. Per the germline V gene, CDR1 is KGHSH and CDR2 is LQKENI. J gave up 5 bases and V 5 bases, and 7 bases lay outside the gene matches. As DNA, the CDR3 is TGTGCCAGCTCAAAGGAACAGGGGGGGTATGGCTACACCTTC. Residues: CASSKEQGGYGYTF.

This clone was counted a few times. This chain uses TRBV5-1 with TRBJ2-3; D might be TRBD1 (5 bases). The CDR3 spans 13 residues. V lost 4 bases, J lost 6 bases, and 12 bases lay in between. Germline CDR1 SGHRS, CDR2 YFSETQ. CDR3 nucleotides: TGCGCCAGCAGCGAGCAGGGATCGGATACGCAGTATTTT. Its translation: CASSEQGSDTQYF.

CDR3 bases: TGCGCCAGCAGCCCCGCCGGGGGGGGCTTTAATGAGCAGTTCTTC. This translates into CASSPAGGGFNEQFF. This chain connects TRBV5-1 to TRBJ2-1, with 8 bases aligning to TRBD2. V was pared by 4 bases and J by 7 bases, with 10 bases of the junction left unmatched. This CDR3 contains 15 residues. The germline CDR1 and CDR2 sequences are SGHRS and YFSETQ. Based on the CDR3 plus reference TRBV5-1 and TRBJ2-1, the full variable domain is KAGVTQTPRYLIKTRGQQVTLSCSPISGHRSVSWYQQTPGQGLQFLFEYFSETQRNKGNFPGRFSGRQFSNSRSEMNVSTLELGDSALYLCASSPAGGGFNEQFFGPGTRLTVL.

This chain links TRBV18 with TRBJ1-2, with D perhaps matching TRBD1 (6 bases). The CDR3 runs 15 residues. From germline, CDR1 is KGHSH and CDR2 LQKENI. Deletions cut 2 bases from V and 2 bases from J, with 12 bases between. For the CDR3, the DNA is TGTGCCAGCTCACCAGTCGCAGGGGAGAACTATGGCTACACCTTC. Its protein is CASSPVAGENYGYTF. Combining the CDR3 with reference TRBV18 and TRBJ1-2 gives the whole variable domain NAGVMQNPRHLVRRRGQEARLRCSPMKGHSHVYWYRQLPEEGLKFMVYLQKENIIDESGMPKERFSAEFPKEGPSILRIQQVVRGDSAAYFCASSPVAGENYGYTFGSGTRLTVV.

This sequence joins TRBV10-3 and TRBJ2-6, with D possibly matching TRBD1 (5 bases). Germline V gives CDR1 ENHRY, CDR2 SYGVKD. The germline V and J ends were trimmed by 4 bases and 0 bases, with 7 bases remaining between them. This CDR3 is 15 amino acids long. The CDR3 DNA is TGTGCCATCAGTGGACAGATCTCTGGGGCCAACGTCCTGACTTTC. As protein: CAISGQISGANVLTF.

J is TRBJ2-5 and V is TRBV5-6; TRBD2 aligns across 8 bases. Germline values: CDR1 SGHDT, CDR2 YYEEEE. The CDR3 has 14 residues. The junction had 6 bases not matched to a gene; V was cut back by 4 bases and J by 4 bases. CDR3 sequence (DNA): TGTGCCAGCAGCCCGGCGGGGGGACCAGAGACCCAGTACTTC. Protein sequence: CASSPAGGPETQYF.

The chain carries TRBV6-1 and TRBJ1-4; D is undetermined. The CDR3 totals 17 residues. V lost 0 bases to trimming and J lost 5 bases, with 16 bases between them. CDR1 is MNHNS, CDR2 SASEGT, per germline. The CDR3 protein is CASSEARGSVENEKLFF. The CDR3 nucleotides are TGTGCCAGCAGTGAAGCGCGTGGCAGCGTCGAGAATGAAAAACTGTTTTTT.

The chain is built from TRBV19 and TRBJ2-1; 8 bases are a match to TRBD2. The ends lost 4 bases at V and 2 bases at J; junction bases unmatched: 4. This CDR3 is built from 15 residues. Germline V lookup: CDR1 LNHDA, CDR2 SQIVND (reference sequence). As DNA, the CDR3 is TGTGCCAGTAGTACCACAGCGGGAGCCTACAATGAGCAGTTCTTC. Its translation: CASSTTAGAYNEQFF.

This clone was counted between two and nine times. The rearrangement uses TRBV4-3 and TRBJ2-1; D perhaps matches TRBD2 (6 bases). V was pared by 0 bases and J by 8 bases, with 14 bases between. Germline CDR1 reads LGHNA; CDR2 reads YSLEER. The CDR3 has 15 residues. Written as DNA, the CDR3 is TGCGCCAGCAGCCAAGAGACTAGTAAGGACCATGAGCAGTTCTTC. Amino acids: CASSQETSKDHEQFF.

The chain is built from TRBV4-1 and TRBJ2-5; TRBD1 matches at 10 bases. The DNA end is a closer match to TRBJ2-7, so the J assignment may be wrong. This CDR3 has 16 amino acids. Germline lookup yields CDR1 MGHRA and CDR2 YSYEKL. The CDR3 region is CASRLSGTGASYEQYF. For the CDR3, the DNA is TGCGCCAGCAGACTCTCCGGGACAGGGGCGTCCTACGAGCAGTACTTC.

The chain is built from TRBV5-1 and TRBJ1-1; the D is unclear. This CDR3 region has 16 residues. The ends were cut back, 0 bases at V and 7 bases at J, with 19 bases in the middle. Germline V lookup: CDR1 SGHRS, CDR2 YFSETQ. CDR3 nucleotides: TGCGCCAGCAGCTTGGGCGGACTCGAGGCTAAGGTTGAAGCTTTCTTT. Encoded protein: CASSLGGLEAKVEAFF.

The V and J genes are TRBV7-7 and TRBJ2-1, with 7 bases matching TRBD2. Per germline, CDR1 SSHAT and CDR2 FNYEAQ (reference sequence). The CDR3 loop spans 15 amino acids. V gave up 1 base and J gave up 2 bases; unmatched junction bases: 2. CDR3 in DNA: TGTGCCAGCAGCTTAGGTCTAGCGGCCTACAATGAGCAGTTCTTC. This codes for CASSLGLAAYNEQFF.

Written as DNA, the CDR3 is TGCGCCAGCAGCTTGGGGCAGGGTTATACCGGGGAGCTGTTTTTT. It is translated as CASSLGQGYTGELFF. The chain links TRBV5-1 to TRBJ2-2; D might be TRBD1 (5 bases). The germline gives CDR1 SGHRS, CDR2 YFSETQ. The V end was cut by 0 bases, the J end by 5 bases, with 11 bases between. The CDR3 totals 15 residues.

This clone was picked up a small number of times. V is TRBV5-6 and J is TRBJ1-3; weak D call: TRBD1 (5 bases). CDR1 and CDR2 from the germline V gene are SGHDT and YYEEEE. V lost 1 base to trimming and J lost 1 base, with 12 bases between them. CDR3 length: 16 amino acids. The CDR3 loop is CASSLNGGPSGNTIYF. The CDR3 DNA reads TGTGCCAGCAGCTTGAACGGGGGACCGTCTGGAAACACCATATATTTT. Based on the CDR3 plus reference TRBV5-6 and TRBJ1-3, the full variable domain is DAGVTQSPTHLIKTRGQQVTLRCSPKSGHDTVSWYQQALGQGPQFIFQYYEEEERQRGNFPDRFSGHQFPNYSSELNVNALLLGDSALYLCASSLNGGPSGNTIYFGEGSWLTVV.